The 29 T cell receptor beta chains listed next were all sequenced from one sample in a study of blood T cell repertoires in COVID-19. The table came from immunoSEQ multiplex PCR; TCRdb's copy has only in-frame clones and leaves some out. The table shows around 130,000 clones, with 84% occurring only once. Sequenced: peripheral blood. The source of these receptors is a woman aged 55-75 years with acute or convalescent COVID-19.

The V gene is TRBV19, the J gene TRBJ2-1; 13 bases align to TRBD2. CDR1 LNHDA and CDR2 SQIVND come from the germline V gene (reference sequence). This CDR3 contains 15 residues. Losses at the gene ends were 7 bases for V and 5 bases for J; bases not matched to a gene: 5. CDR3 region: CASIGGTSGNNEQFF. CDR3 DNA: TGTGCCAGTATAGGAGGGACTAGCGGGAACAATGAGCAGTTCTTC.

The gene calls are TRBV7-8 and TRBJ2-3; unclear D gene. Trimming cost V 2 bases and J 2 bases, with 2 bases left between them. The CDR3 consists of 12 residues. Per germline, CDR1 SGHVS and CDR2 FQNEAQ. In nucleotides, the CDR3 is TGTGCCAGCAGCTTACTCACAGATACGCAGTATTTT. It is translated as CASSLLTDTQYF.

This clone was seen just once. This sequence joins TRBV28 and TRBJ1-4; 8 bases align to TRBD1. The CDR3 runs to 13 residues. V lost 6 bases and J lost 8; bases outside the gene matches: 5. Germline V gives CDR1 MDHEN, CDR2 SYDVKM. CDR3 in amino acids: CASRGTGREKLFF. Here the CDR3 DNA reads TGTGCCAGCAGAGGGACAGGCCGGGAAAAACTGTTTTTT. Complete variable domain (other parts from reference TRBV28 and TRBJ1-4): DVKVTQSSRYLVKRTGEKVFLECVQDMDHENMFWYRQDPGLGLRLIYFSYDVKMKEKGDIPEGYSVSREKKERFSLILESASTNQTSMYLCASRGTGREKLFFGSGTQLSVL.

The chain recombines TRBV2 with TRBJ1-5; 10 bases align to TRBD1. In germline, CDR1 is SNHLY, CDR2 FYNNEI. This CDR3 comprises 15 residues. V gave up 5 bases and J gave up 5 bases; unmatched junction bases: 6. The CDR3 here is CASSYLGTGDQPQHF. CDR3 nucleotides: TGTGCCAGCAGTTATTTAGGGACAGGGGATCAGCCCCAGCATTTT.

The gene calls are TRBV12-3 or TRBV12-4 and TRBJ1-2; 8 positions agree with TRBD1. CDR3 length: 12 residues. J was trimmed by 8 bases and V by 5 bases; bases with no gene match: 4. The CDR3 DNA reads TGTGCCAGCAGTACAGGGGGGCGCGGCTACACCTTC. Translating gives CASSTGGRGYTF.

The CDR3 DNA reads as TGTGCCAGCAGCCGACAGTGGGGAATTAATTCACCCCTCCACTTT. Translation gives CASSRQWGINSPLHF. The chain couples TRBV3-1 (or the pseudogene TRBV3-2) to TRBJ1-6, with a possible D match to TRBD1 (5 bases). Per germline, CDR1 LGHDT and CDR2 YNNKEL (reference sequence). Trimming pared 4 bases from V and 6 bases from J, leaving 13 bases between. This CDR3 region has 15 residues.

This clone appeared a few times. CDR3 nucleotides: TGTGCCAGCAGTACCCCCCAGGGGGCGATGATTAGACTGTTTTTT. Translating gives CASSTPQGAMIRLFF. The chain employs TRBV28 and TRBJ1-4, with 8 bases fitting TRBD1. From germline, CDR1 is MDHEN and CDR2 SYDVKM. V dropped 5 bases and J dropped 13; count of bases not matched to a gene: 15. The length of the CDR3 is 15 residues.

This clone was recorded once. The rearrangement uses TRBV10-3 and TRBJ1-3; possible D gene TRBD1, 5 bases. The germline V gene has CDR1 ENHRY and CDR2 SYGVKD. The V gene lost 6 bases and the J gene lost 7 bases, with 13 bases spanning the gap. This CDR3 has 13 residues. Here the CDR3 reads CAIREDMLNTIYF. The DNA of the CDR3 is TGTGCCATCAGGGAGGACATGTTGAACACCATATATTTT.

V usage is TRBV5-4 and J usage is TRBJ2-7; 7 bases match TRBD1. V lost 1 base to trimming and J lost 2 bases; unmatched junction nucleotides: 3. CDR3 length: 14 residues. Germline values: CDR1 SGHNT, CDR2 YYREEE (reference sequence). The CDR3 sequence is CASSLTGATYEQYF. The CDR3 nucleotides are TGTGCCAGCAGCTTGACAGGGGCAACCTACGAGCAGTACTTC.

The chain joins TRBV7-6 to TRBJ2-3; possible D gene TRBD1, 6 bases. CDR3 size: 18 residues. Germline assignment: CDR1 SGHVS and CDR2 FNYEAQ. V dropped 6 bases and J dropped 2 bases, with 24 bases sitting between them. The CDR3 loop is CASSRRDTLVVHTDTQYF. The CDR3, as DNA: TGTGCCAGCAGTAGAAGGGACACCCTTGTTGTACACACAGATACGCAGTATTTT.

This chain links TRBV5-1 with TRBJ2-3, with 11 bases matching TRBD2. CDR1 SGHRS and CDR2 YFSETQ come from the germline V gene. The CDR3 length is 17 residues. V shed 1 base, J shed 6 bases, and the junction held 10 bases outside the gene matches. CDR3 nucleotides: TGCGCCAGCAGCTTGTGGGGACTAGCGGTCATGGGGGATACGCAGTATTTT. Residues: CASSLWGLAVMGDTQYF.

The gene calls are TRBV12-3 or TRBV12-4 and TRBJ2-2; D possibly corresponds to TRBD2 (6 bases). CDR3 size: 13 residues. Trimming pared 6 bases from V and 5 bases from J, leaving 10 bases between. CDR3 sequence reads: CASRNSGTGELFF. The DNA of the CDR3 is TGTGCCAGCAGAAATAGCGGTACCGGGGAGCTGTTTTTT.

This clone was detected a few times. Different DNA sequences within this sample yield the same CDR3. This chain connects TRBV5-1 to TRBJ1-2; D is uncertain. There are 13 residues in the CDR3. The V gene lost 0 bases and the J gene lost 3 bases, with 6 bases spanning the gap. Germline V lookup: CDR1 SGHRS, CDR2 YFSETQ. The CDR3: CASSLDGDYGYTF. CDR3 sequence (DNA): TGCGCCAGCAGCTTGGACGGAGACTATGGCTACACCTTC.

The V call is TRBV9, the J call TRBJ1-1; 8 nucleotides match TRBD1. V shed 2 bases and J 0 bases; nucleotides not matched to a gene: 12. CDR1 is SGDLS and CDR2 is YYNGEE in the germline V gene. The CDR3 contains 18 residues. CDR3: CASSVGLTGALMNTEAFF. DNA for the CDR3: TGTGCCAGCAGCGTCGGCCTGACAGGGGCCTTGATGAACACTGAAGCTTTCTTT.

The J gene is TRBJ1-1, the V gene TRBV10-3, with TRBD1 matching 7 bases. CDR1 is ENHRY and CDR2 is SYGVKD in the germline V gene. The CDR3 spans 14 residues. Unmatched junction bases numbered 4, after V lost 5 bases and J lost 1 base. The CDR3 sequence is CAISRQGQNTEAFF. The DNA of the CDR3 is TGTGCCATCAGTAGACAGGGTCAGAACACTGAAGCTTTCTTT.

DNA for the CDR3: TGTGCCAGCGTCGGTTTTAGCTCCTACAATGAGCAGTTCTTC. Residues: CASVGFSSYNEQFF. The chain has TRBV25-1 and TRBJ2-1, with D hard to call. The V gene's germline CDR1 is MGHDK and CDR2 SYGVNS. This CDR3 is built from 14 residues. With 8 bases removed from V and 0 bases from J, the gap between germline ends came to 11 bases.

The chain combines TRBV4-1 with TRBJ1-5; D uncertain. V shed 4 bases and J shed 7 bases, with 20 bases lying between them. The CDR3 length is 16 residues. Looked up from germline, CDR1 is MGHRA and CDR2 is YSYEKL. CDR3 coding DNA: TGCGCCAGCAGCCCAGCTGGGTTACAGATTAACCAGCCCCAGCATTTT. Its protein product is CASSPAGLQINQPQHF.

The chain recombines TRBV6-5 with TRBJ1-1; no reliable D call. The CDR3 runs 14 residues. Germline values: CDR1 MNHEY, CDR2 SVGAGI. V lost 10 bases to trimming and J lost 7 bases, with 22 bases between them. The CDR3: CATQTRPARGEAFF. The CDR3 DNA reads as TGTGCCACCCAAACACGCCCCGCTCGGGGTGAAGCTTTCTTT.

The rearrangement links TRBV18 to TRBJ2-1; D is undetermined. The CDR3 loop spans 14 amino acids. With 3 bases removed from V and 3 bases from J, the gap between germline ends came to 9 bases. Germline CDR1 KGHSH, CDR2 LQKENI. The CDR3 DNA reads TGTGCCAGCTCACCGGCGGCCAACTACAATGAGCAGTTCTTC. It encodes CASSPAANYNEQFF.

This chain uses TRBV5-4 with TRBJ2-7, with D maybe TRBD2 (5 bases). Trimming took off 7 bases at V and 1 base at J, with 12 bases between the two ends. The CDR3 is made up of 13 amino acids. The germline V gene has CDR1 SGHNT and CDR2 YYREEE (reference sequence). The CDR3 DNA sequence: TGTGCCAGCTCCCGGGGTAATTCCTACGAGCAGTACTTC. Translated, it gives CASSRGNSYEQYF.

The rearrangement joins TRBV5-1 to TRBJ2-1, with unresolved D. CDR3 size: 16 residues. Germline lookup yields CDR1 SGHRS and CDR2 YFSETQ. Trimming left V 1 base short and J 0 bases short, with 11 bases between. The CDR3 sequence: CASSLWASSSYNEQFF. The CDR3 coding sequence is TGCGCCAGCAGCTTGTGGGCCAGTAGCTCCTACAATGAGCAGTTCTTC.

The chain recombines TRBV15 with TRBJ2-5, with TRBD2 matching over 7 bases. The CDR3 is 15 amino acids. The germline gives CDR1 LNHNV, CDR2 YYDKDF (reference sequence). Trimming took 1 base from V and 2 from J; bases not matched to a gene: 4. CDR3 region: CATSRVSGAQETQYF. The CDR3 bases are TGTGCCACCAGCAGAGTGAGCGGGGCTCAAGAGACCCAGTACTTC.

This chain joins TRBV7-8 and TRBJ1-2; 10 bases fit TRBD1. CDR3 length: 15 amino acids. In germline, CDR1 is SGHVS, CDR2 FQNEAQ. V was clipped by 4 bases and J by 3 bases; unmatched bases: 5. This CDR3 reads CASSSRDRGDYGYTF. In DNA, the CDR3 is TGTGCCAGCAGCTCCCGGGACAGGGGCGACTATGGCTACACCTTC. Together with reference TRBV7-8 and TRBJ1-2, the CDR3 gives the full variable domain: GAGVSQSPRYKVAKRGQDVALRCDPISGHVSLFWYQQALGQGPEFLTYFQNEAQLDKSGLPSDRFFAERPEGSVSTLKIQRTQQEDSAVYLCASSSRDRGDYGYTFGSGTRLTVV.

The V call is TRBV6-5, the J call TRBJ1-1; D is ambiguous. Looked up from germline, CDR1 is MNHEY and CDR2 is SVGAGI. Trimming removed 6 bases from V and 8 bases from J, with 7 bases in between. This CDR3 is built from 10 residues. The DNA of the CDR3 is TGTGCCAGCAGCGTGACAGAAGCTTTCTTT. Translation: CASSVTEAFF.

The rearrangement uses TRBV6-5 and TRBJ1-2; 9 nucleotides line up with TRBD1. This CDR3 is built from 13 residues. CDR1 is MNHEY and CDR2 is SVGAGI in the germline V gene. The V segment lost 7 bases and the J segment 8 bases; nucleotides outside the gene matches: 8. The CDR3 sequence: CASTITGGHGYTF. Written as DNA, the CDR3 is TGTGCCAGCACCATAACAGGGGGCCACGGCTACACCTTC.

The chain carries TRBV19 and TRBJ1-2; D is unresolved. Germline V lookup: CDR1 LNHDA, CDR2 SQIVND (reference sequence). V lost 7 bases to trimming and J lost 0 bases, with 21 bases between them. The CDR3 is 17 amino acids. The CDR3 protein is CASTSPDRRGSNYGYTF. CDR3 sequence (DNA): TGTGCCAGTACCTCCCCCGATAGGCGCGGTTCTAACTATGGCTACACCTTC. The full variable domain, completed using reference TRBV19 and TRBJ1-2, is DGGITQSPKYLFRKEGQNVTLSCEQNLNHDAMYWYRQDPGQGLRLIYYSQIVNDFQKGDIAEGYSVSREKKESFPLTVTSAQKNPTAFYLCASTSPDRRGSNYGYTFGSGTRLTVV.

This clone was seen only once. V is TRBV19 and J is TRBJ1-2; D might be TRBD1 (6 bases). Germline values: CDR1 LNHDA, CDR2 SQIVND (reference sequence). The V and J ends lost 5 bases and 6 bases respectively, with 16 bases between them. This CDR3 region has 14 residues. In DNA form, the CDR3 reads TGTGCCAGTAGTCTTGGACAGTATACGGATGGCTACACCTTC. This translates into CASSLGQYTDGYTF. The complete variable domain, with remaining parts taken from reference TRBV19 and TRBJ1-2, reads DGGITQSPKYLFRKEGQNVTLSCEQNLNHDAMYWYRQDPGQGLRLIYYSQIVNDFQKGDIAEGYSVSREKKESFPLTVTSAQKNPTAFYLCASSLGQYTDGYTFGSGTRLTVV.

Written as DNA, the CDR3 is TGCGCCAGCAGCTTGGATGGGGACAAGAACACTGAAGCTTTCTTT. Protein: CASSLDGDKNTEAFF. V usage is TRBV5-1 and J usage is TRBJ1-1, with D possibly matching TRBD1 (6 bases). With 0 bases removed from V and 1 base from J, the gap between germline ends came to 10 bases. Germline-derived CDR1 and CDR2 are SGHRS and YFSETQ. There are 15 residues in the CDR3.

In DNA, the CDR3 is TGTGCCCAAGCGTCCGGGGATACGCAGTATTTT. Translation gives CAQASGDTQYF. The V call is TRBV30, the J call TRBJ2-3; D remains ambiguous. The CDR3 covers 11 residues. V lost 8 bases and J 6 bases, leaving 12 bases between the germline ends. CDR1 is GTSNPN and CDR2 is SVGIG in the germline V gene (reference sequence).